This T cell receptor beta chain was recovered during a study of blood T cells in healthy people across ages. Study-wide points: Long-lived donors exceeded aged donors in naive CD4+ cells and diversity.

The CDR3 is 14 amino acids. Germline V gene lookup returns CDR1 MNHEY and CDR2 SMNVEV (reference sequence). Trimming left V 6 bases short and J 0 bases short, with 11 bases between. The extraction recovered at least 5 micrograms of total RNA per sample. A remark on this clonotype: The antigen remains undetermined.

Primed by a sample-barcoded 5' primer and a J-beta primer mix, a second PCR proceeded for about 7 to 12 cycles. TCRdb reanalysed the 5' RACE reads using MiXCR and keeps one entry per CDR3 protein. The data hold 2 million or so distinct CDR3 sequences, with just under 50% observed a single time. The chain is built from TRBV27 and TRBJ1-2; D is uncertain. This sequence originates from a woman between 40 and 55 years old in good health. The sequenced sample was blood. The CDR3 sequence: CASRHRDPNYGYTF. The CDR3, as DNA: TGTGCCAGCAGGCACAGAGACCCTAACTATGGCTACACCTTC.